This T cell receptor beta chain was sequenced during a study of regulatory T cells. In the case of this clone: What it recognizes is unknown.

A couple of CD3G-deficient patients had more severe autoimmunity; all had some. Patients, 2 to 39 years old, had expanded memory T-cell proportions. Germline V gene lookup returns CDR1 MDHEN and CDR2 SYDVKM. V was trimmed by 5 bases and J by 2 bases, leaving 10 bases between them. The CDR3 runs to 13 residues. The PCR used 52 TRBV and 13 TRBJ primers. Method: immunoSEQ multiplex PCR; TCRdb's copy keeps in-frame clones and lacks some. The sample holds about 20,000 clones, more than 85% seen once. Broader study findings: Regulatory T cells showed the strongest V-J pair restriction and V/J gene skewing among patient repertoires. Shannon entropy was nonsignificantly lower in patient CD8+ T cells than control CD8+ cells.

This chain uses TRBV28 with TRBJ2-7; D might be TRBD1 (6 bases). The sample comprised CD8+ T cells sorted from blood. The TCR comes from a child aged 2-15 years with CD3G deficiency. DNA for the CDR3: TGTGCCAGCAGTGACACAGGGCCCTACGAGCAGTACTTC. Translated, it gives CASSDTGPYEQYF.